This T cell receptor (beta chain) was identified in a study of PD-1 blockade in classical Hodgkin lymphoma. Findings of the study overall: CD4+ TCR diversity rose significantly by C4D1, and CD8+ TCR diversity did not. As was reported, newly diagnosed patients showed lower baseline TCR diversity than healthy donors did. Partial responders and progressors had significantly lower baseline TCR diversity.

TCRdb keeps only in-frame clones here, not all; method: immunoSEQ multiplex PCR. The table lists tens of thousands of clones, roughly 89% of them singletons. Per germline, CDR1 LGHNA and CDR2 YSLEER. V was trimmed by 1 base and J by 0 bases, leaving 17 bases between them. This CDR3 comprises 18 residues. No patient escaped relapse after autologous stem cell transplantation, and brentuximab vedotin exposure varied. With magnetic negative selection, CD4+ T cells were purified from PBMCs that had been thawed. For this clone: Its antigen is not known.

The sample was CD4+ T cells from blood, taken at baseline. The TCR comes from a human donor with classical Hodgkin lymphoma. This chain uses TRBV4-3 with TRBJ2-3, with D possibly matching TRBD1 (6 bases). In DNA, the CDR3 is TGCGCCAGCAGCCAAGCCACCTCCAGGGGTTTGAGCACAGATACGCAGTATTTT. This codes for CASSQATSRGLSTDTQYF.